The sequence of this T cell receptor beta chain was determined in a study of OX40 agonist ivuxolimab in advanced cancers. Whole-study results and caveats: The CD4+ and CD8+ T cells in the blood had expanded clonally by week 6 at 0.1 to 3.0 mg/kg.

Comment on this clone: Its antigen is not known.

Only in-frame clones appear in the TCRdb table, and some are missing; sequencing was by immunoSEQ multiplex PCR. The data contain 35,000 or so clones, roughly 80% of them seen just once; the ten biggest clones take up about 2%. V was pared by 1 base and J by 5 bases, with 5 bases of the junction left unmatched. The CDR3 runs to 14 residues. The V gene's germline CDR1 is SGHKS and CDR2 YYEKEE (reference sequence). This specimen consisted of CD4+ or CD8+ T cells sorted from blood, obtained in a trial of the OX40 agonist ivuxolimab. The chain has TRBV5-5 and TRBJ2-5; TRBD1 matches 7 bases. The receptor comes from an adult with an advanced solid tumor such as melanoma, head and neck, liver or kidney cancer. CDR3 residues: CASSLPQGVETQYF. Written as DNA, the CDR3 is TGTGCCAGCAGCTTGCCCCAGGGGGTGGAGACCCAGTACTTC.